Listed below are T cell receptor beta chains from one sample, sequenced in a study of Ad26.COV2.S vaccination and SARS-CoV-2 variants. TCRdb's copy holds only in-frame clones and misses some; the assay was immunoSEQ multiplex PCR. The sample lists about 350,000 clones; roughly 91% were seen once. The sequences come from peripheral blood, collected in a trial of Ad26.COV2.S vaccine versus placebo. The receptors here all came from a person aged 18-65 years who received the Ad26.COV2.S COVID-19 vaccine or a placebo. CDR3s include the opening cysteine and the closing phenylalanine or tryptophan. The D gene is left open where the match is weak. Size tells how often a clone was seen (once, few, many) or the class of an expanded clone, and some rows leave it out.

TRBV6-5	-	TRBJ2-3	-	TGTGCCAGCAGTTACTCGGGGGCGGGAACGACAGATACGCAGTATTTT	CASSYSGAGTTDTQYF
TRBV28	-	TRBJ2-7	-	TGTGCCAGCAGTTTATCCGGAGAGCAGTACTTC	CASSLSGEQYF
TRBV10-3	-	TRBJ2-3	TRBD2	TGTGCCATCAGTGAGGCGGCGGGGGGGGTCACAGATACGCAGTATTTT	CAISEAAGGVTDTQYF
TRBV6-1	-	TRBJ2-3	-	TGTGCCAGCAGTGTCTCGGGACTCATCCCTAGCACAGATACGCAGTATTTT	CASSVSGLIPSTDTQYF
TRBV7-6	-	TRBJ1-1	-	TGTGCCAGCAGCTTAGAGGCACGGGTGAACACTGAAGCTTTCTTT	CASSLEARVNTEAFF
TRBV5-1	once	TRBJ1-4	-	TGCGCCAGCAGCTATCAGGGCTATCCGGATGAAAAACTGTTTTTT	CASSYQGYPDEKLFF
TRBV20-1	-	TRBJ2-3	-	TGCAGTGCTAGAGCCCCAGATACGCAGTATTTT	CSARAPDTQYF
TRBV6-5	many	TRBJ1-1	-	TGTGCCAGCAGTAGTGGGAACACTGAAGCTTTCTTT	CASSSGNTEAFF
TRBV9	-	TRBJ2-2	TRBD2	TGTGCCAGCAGCGCCCACGGGAGGGGGGCGGTATTCGGGGAGCTGTTTTTT	CASSAHGRGAVFGELFF
TRBV6-5	-	TRBJ1-6	-	TGTGCCAGCAGTTACGGGCAGGGAAATTCACCCCTCCACTTT	CASSYGQGNSPLHF
TRBV3-1/TRBV3-2	once	TRBJ2-7	-	TGTGCCAGCAGCCAAGCAAACGGGATGACCTACGAGCAGTACTTC	CASSQANGMTYEQYF
TRBV5-4	-	TRBJ1-1	-	TGTGCCAGCAGCCCGAAGGCGAGGGGGAACACTGAAGCTTTCTTT	CASSPKARGNTEAFF
TRBV19	-	TRBJ2-7	TRBD1	TGTGCCAGTAGTTTTCGACAGGGTAGCTCCTACGAGCAGTACTTC	CASSFRQGSSYEQYF
TRBV5-1	once	TRBJ1-1	-	TGCGCCAGCAGCCCCGACGCATACACTGAAGCTTTCTTT	CASSPDAYTEAFF
TRBV5-1	-	TRBJ2-5	-	TGCGCCAGCAGCTTGACAGTATCGAGCCAAGAGACCCAGTACTTC	CASSLTVSSQETQYF
TRBV30	-	TRBJ1-1	-	TGTGCCTGCCCACAGAAATCGAACACTGAAGCTTTCTTT	CACPQKSNTEAFF
TRBV28	-	TRBJ2-7	TRBD2	TGTGCCAGCAGCTCCCTACTAGCGGGAGTCTACGAGCAGTACTTC	CASSSLLAGVYEQYF
TRBV28	few	TRBJ2-3	TRBD2	TGTGCCAGCAGTTTTCTAGCGGGAGCAACAGATACGCAGTATTTT	CASSFLAGATDTQYF
TRBV5-4	-	TRBJ1-4	-	TGTGCCAGCAGCTTCGGGACAATGAATGAAAAACTGTTTTTT	CASSFGTMNEKLFF
TRBV2	-	TRBJ2-1	TRBD1	TGTGCCAGCAGTGTTTATGGGACAGGGGCCAATGAGCAGTTCTTC	CASSVYGTGANEQFF
TRBV27	once	TRBJ2-2	-	TGTGCCAGCAGTTTCCGCAGGACCGCTACCGGGGAGCTGTTTTTT	CASSFRRTATGELFF
TRBV5-4	-	TRBJ1-2	-	TGTGCCAGCAGCTTGTGGGGGGTAGTCTATGGCTACACCTTC	CASSLWGVVYGYTF
TRBV4-3	few	TRBJ1-5	-	TGCGCCAGCAGCCTTCACAGGAAGGGAGGCAATCAGCCCCAGCATTTT	CASSLHRKGGNQPQHF
TRBV6-5	-	TRBJ2-1	-	TGTGCCAGCACCGTAATAGGTACCGAGAAGTTCTTC	CASTVIGTEKFF
TRBV28	-	TRBJ2-1	TRBD2	TGTGCCAGCAGTTTACGGACTAGCAACAATGAGCAGTTCTTC	CASSLRTSNNEQFF
TRBV19	-	TRBJ2-3	-	TGTGCCAGTAGTCCACGAGAGGGGGGTGATACGCAGTATTTT	CASSPREGGDTQYF
TRBV6-1	-	TRBJ1-6	-	TGTGCCAGCAGTGAAGGGCAGTTTCTTTCACCCCTCCACTTT	CASSEGQFLSPLHF
TRBV4-3	once	TRBJ1-1	-	TGCGCCAGCAGCCGCGATACGGGGGCCACTGAAGCTTTCTTT	CASSRDTGATEAFF
TRBV6-6	-	TRBJ2-7	-	TGTGCCAGCAGTTACTCGAACCAGGAAGTGTACGAGCAGTACTTC	CASSYSNQEVYEQYF
TRBV28	once	TRBJ1-2	-	TGTGCCAGCCTTTCCCCACAGGGATCGAACTATGGCTACACCTTC	CASLSPQGSNYGYTF
TRBV2	once	TRBJ2-7	TRBD2	TGTGCCAGCAGTTTGACTAGCGGGGTGGGCGAGCAGTACTTC	CASSLTSGVGEQYF
TRBV6-2/TRBV6-3	-	TRBJ2-7	TRBD2	TGTGCCAGCAGTTATGGCGGACTAGGTCTCGACGAGCAGTACTTC	CASSYGGLGLDEQYF
TRBV10-3	-	TRBJ2-1	-	TGTGCCATCAGTGAAGACAGAACCTCCTACAATGAGCAGTTCTTC	CAISEDRTSYNEQFF
TRBV6-2/TRBV6-3	-	TRBJ2-3	-	TGTGCCAGCAGTTCCGGGCGGCAGGGATGGGATACGCAGTATTTT	CASSSGRQGWDTQYF
TRBV12-3/TRBV12-4	-	TRBJ2-7	-	TGTGCCAGCAGTTCCACCTACGAGCAGTACTTC	CASSSTYEQYF
TRBV5-5	once	TRBJ2-2	TRBD1	TGTGCCAGCAGCGGGCTAGGGGACAGGGGGTCGAACACCGGGGAGCTGTTTTTT	CASSGLGDRGSNTGELFF
TRBV9	-	TRBJ2-1	TRBD1	TGTGCCAGCAGCGTAGCAGTAGGTGGTACAGGGGTCGACAATGAGCAGTTCTTC	CASSVAVGGTGVDNEQFF
TRBV5-4	-	TRBJ1-6	TRBD1	TGTGCCAGCAGCTTGGCCTCCGGGACAGTTAATTCACCCCTCCACTTT	CASSLASGTVNSPLHF
TRBV28	few	TRBJ1-2	-	TGTGCCAGCAGTCGCCCACACGGGGCTGGGGGCTACACCTTC	CASSRPHGAGGYTF
TRBV7-8	few	TRBJ2-5	TRBD2	TGTGCCAGCAGCCGGGGTGGGGCTAGCGGGAGGGCAAAGACCCAGTACTTC	CASSRGGASGRAKTQYF
TRBV2	-	TRBJ2-7	TRBD2	TGTGCCAGCAGTGAAGCGGACGGGGGGTACTACGAGCAGTACTTC	CASSEADGGYYEQYF
TRBV7-9	-	TRBJ2-1	-	TGTGCCAGCAGCCCAGGGGCAGGGCTCTACAATGAGCAGTTCTTC	CASSPGAGLYNEQFF
TRBV6-2/TRBV6-3	-	TRBJ1-2	-	TGTGCCAGCAGCCCGGACAGTCTCTATGGCTACACCTTC	CASSPDSLYGYTF
TRBV5-5	-	TRBJ1-2	-	TGTGCCAGCAGCTTGTCAGACAGGCCAAACTATGGCTACACCTTC	CASSLSDRPNYGYTF
TRBV5-1	-	TRBJ2-7	-	TGCGCCAGCAGCCGGGGAGGGGGCTCCTACGAGCAGTACTTC	CASSRGGGSYEQYF
TRBV14	-	TRBJ1-1	-	TGTGCCAGCAGCCACCGGACAGTCAACACTGAAGCTTTCTTT	CASSHRTVNTEAFF